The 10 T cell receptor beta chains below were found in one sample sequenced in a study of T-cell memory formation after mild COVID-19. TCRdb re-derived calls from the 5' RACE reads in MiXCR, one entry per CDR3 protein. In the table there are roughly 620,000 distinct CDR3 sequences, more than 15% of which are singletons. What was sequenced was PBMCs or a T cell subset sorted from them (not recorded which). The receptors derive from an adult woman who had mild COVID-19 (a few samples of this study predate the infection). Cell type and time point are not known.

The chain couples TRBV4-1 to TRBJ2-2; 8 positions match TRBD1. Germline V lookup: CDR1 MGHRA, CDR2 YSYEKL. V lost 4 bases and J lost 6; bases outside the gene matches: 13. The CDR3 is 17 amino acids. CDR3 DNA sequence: TGCGCCAGCAGCCCTGGGACAGGAGGGTTTTTCGCCGGGGAGCTGTTTTTT. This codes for CASSPGTGGFFAGELFF.

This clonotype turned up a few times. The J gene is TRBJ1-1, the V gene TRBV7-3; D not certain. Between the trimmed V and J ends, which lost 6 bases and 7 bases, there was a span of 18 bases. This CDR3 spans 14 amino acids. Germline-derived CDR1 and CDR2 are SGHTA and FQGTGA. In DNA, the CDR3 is TGTGCCAGCAGTTCTGGGAGGGAAAGTGGTGAAGCTTTCTTT. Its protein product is CASSSGRESGEAFF.

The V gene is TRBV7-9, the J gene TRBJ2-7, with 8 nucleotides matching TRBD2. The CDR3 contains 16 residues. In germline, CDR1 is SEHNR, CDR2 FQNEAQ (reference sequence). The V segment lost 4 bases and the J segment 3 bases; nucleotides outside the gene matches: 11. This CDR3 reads CASSSQTSGGNYEQYF. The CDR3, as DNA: TGTGCCAGCAGCTCCCAAACTAGCGGAGGTAACTACGAGCAGTACTTC.

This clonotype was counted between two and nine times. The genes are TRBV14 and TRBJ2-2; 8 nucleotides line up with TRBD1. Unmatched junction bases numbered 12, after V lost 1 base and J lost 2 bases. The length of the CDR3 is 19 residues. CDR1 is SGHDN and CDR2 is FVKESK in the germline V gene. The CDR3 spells CASSQVPGGSWSNTGELFF. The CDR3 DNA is TGTGCCAGCAGCCAAGTTCCAGGGGGCTCCTGGTCTAACACCGGGGAGCTGTTTTTT.

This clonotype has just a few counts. CDR3: CAIKPGTGVHEQYF. The CDR3 nucleotides are TGTGCCATCAAACCCGGGACAGGGGTTCACGAGCAGTACTTC. The J gene is TRBJ2-7, the V gene TRBV10-3; 10 bases map to TRBD1. The length of the CDR3 is 14 residues. Germline lookup yields CDR1 ENHRY and CDR2 SYGVKD. The V and J ends lost 7 bases and 5 bases, in that order; junction bases with no gene match: 8.

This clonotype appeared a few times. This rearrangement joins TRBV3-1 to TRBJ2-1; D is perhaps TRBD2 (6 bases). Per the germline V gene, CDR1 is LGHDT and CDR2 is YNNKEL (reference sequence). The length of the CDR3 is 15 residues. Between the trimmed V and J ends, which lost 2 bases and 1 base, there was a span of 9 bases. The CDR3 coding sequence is TGTGCCAGCAGCCAACTAGCGCCTTCCTACAATGAGCAGTTCTTC. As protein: CASSQLAPSYNEQFF.

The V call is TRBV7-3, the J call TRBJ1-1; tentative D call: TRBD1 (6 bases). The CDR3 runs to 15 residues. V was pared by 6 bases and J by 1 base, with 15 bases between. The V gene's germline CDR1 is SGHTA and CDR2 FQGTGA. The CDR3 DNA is TGTGCCAGCAGGTCTGAGGGGGGTTCGAACACTGAAGCTTTCTTT. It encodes CASRSEGGSNTEAFF.

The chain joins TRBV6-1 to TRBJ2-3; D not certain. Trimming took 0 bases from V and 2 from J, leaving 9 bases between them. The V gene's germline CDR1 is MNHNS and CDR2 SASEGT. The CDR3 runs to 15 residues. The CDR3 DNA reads TGTGCCAGCAGTGAAGCGTCATCCGTCACAGATACGCAGTATTTT. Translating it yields CASSEASSVTDTQYF.

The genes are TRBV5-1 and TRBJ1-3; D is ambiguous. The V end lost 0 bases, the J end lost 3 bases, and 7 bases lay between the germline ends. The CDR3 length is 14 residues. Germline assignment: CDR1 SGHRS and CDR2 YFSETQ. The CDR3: CASSLEPDGNTIYF. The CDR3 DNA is TGCGCCAGCAGCTTGGAACCCGATGGAAACACCATATATTTT.

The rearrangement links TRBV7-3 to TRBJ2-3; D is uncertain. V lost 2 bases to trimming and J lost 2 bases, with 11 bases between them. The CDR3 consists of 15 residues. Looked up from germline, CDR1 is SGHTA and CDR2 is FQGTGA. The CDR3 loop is CASSLGSLITDTQYF. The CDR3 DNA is TGTGCCAGCAGCTTAGGTAGTCTGATCACAGATACGCAGTATTTT.